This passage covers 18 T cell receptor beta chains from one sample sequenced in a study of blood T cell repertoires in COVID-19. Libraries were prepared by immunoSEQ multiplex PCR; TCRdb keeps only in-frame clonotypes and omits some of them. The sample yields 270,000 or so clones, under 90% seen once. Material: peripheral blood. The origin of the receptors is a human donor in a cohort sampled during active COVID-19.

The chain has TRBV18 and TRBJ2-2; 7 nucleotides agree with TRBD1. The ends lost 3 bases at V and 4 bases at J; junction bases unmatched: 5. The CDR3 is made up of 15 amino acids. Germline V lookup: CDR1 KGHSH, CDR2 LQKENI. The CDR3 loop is CASSPGQVSTGELFF. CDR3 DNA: TGTGCCAGCTCACCCGGACAGGTCTCCACCGGGGAGCTGTTTTTT.

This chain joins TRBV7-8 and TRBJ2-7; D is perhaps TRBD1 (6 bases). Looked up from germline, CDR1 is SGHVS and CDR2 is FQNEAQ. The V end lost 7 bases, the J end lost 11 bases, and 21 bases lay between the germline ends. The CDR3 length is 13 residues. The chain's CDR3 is CASTSPGGSFKYF. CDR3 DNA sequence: TGTGCCAGCACCTCCCCTGGGGGCAGCTTTAAGTACTTC.

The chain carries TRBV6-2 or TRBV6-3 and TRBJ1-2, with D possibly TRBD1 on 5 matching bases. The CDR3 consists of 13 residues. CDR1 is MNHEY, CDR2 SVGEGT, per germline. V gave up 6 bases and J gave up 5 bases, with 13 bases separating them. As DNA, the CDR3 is TGTGCCAGCAGCTCGCAGGGTGGTTATGGCTACACCTTC. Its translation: CASSSQGGYGYTF.

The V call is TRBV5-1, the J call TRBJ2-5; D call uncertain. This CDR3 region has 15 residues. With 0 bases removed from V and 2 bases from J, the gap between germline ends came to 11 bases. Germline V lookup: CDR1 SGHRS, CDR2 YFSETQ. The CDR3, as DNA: TGCGCCAGCAGCTTGGATCCGGGTTATCAAGAGACCCAGTACTTC. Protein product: CASSLDPGYQETQYF.

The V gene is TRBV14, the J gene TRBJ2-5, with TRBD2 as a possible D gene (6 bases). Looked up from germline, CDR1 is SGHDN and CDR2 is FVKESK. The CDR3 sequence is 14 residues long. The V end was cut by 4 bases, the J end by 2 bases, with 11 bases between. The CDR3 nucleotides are TGTGCCAGCAGCCCTCGGGACTGGCAAGAGACCCAGTACTTC. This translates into CASSPRDWQETQYF.

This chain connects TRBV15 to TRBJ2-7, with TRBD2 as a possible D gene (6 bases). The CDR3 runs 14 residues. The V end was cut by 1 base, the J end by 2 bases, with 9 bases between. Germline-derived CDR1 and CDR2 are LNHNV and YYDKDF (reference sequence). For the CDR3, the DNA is TGTGCCACCAGCAGAGCGGGGGTTCCCTACGAGCAGTACTTC. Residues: CATSRAGVPYEQYF.

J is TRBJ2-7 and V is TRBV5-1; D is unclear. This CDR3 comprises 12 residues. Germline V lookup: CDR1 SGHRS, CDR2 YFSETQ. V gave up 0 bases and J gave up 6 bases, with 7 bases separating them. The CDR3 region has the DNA TGCGCCAGCAGCTTGGCCCACACCGAGCAGTACTTC. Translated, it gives CASSLAHTEQYF.

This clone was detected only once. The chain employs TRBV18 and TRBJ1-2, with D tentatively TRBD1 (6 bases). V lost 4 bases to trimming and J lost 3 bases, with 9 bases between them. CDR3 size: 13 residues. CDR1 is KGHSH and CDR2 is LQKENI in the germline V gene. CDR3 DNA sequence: TGTGCCAGCTCACGACGACAGGACTATGGCTACACCTTC. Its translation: CASSRRQDYGYTF.

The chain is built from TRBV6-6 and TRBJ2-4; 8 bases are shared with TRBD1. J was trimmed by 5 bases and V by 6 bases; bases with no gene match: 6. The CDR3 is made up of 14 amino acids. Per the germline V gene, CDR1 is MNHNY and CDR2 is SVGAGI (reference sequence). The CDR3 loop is CASSRAGGENIQYF. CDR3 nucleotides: TGTGCCAGCAGCCGGGCAGGGGGCGAAAACATTCAGTACTTC.

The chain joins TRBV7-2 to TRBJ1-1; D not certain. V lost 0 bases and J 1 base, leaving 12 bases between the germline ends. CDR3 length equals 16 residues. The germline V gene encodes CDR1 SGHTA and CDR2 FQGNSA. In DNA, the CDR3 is TGTGCCAGCAGCTTAGCGGCAGGTGCCACGAACACTGAAGCTTTCTTT. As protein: CASSLAAGATNTEAFF.

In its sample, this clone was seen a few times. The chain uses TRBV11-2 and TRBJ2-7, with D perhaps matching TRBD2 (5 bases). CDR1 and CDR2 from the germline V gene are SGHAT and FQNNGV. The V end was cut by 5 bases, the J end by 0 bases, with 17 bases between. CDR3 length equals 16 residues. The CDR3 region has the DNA TGTGCCAGCAGCGCCGTACGGAGGATGAGCTCCTACGAGCAGTACTTC. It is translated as CASSAVRRMSSYEQYF.

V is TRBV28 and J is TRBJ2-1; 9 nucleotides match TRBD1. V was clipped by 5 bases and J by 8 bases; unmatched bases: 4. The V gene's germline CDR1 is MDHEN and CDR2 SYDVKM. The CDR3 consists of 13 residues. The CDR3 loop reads CASSGDRAHEQFF. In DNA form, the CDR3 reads TGTGCCAGCAGTGGGGACAGGGCCCATGAGCAGTTCTTC.

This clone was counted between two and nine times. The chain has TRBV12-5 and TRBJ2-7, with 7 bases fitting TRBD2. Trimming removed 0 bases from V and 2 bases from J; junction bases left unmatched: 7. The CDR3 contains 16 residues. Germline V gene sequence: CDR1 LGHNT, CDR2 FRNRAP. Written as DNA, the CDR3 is TGTGCTAGTGGTTTGGTACTAAGGGACTACCCCTACGAGCAGTACTTC. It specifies CASGLVLRDYPYEQYF.

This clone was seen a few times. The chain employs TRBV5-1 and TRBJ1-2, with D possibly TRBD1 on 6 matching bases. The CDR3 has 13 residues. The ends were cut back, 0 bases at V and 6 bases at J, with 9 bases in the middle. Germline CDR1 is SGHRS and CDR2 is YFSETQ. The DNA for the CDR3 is TGCGCCAGCAGCTTGGAGGGGGTAGATGGCTACACCTTC. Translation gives CASSLEGVDGYTF.

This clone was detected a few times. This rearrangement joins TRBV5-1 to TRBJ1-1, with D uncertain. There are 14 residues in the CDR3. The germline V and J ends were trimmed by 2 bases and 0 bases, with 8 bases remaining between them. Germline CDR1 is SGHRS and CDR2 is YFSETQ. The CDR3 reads CASSFSVVNTEAFF. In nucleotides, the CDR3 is TGCGCCAGCAGCTTTTCGGTCGTGAACACTGAAGCTTTCTTT.

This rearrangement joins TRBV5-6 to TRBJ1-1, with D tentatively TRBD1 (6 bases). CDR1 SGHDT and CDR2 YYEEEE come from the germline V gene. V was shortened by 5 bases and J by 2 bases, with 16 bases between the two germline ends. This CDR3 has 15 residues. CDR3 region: CASSYTGTYNTEAFF. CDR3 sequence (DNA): TGTGCCAGCAGTTATACCGGGACATATAACACTGAAGCTTTCTTT.

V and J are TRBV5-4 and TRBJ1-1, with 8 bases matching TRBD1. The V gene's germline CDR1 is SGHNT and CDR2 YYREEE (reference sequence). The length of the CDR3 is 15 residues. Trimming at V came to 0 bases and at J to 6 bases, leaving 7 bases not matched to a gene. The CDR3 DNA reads TGTGCCAGCAGCTTGGTTGGCGGGACAGGCGCTGAAGCTTTCTTT. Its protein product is CASSLVGGTGAEAFF.

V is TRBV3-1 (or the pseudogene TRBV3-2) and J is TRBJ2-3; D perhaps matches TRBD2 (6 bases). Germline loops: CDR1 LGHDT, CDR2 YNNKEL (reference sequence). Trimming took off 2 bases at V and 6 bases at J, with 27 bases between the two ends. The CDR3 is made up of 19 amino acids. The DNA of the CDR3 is TGTGCCAGCAGCCAAACCCCCCCGTTGCGGGACTGGCGGAAGGATACGCAGTATTTT. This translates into CASSQTPPLRDWRKDTQYF.